This is a list of T cell receptor beta chains from one sample in a study of PD-L1 blockade in urothelial cancer. The repertoire was sequenced with immunoSEQ multiplex PCR; TCRdb's copy has only in-frame clones and lacks some. This sample has more than 75,000 clones, with around 83% found just once. Sequences were derived from PBMCs, sampled around atezolizumab (anti-PD-L1) treatment. These receptors were obtained from a man aged 55-75 years with urothelial cancer. The CDR3 runs from the conserved cysteine through the conserved F or W. The D gene is left open where the match is weak. Size values are once, few and many counts, or a class for expanded clones, and some rows have none.

J: TRBJ2-5; D: TRBD2; V: TRBV9; size: NA; CDR3: CASSVLTSGVGETQYF; DNA: TGTGCCAGCAGCGTGTTGACTAGCGGGGTAGGCGAGACCCAGTACTTC
J: TRBJ1-1; D: TRBD1; V: TRBV10-3; size: NA; CDR3: CAISGGTEAFF; DNA: TGTGCCATTTCAGGGGGGACTGAAGCTTTCTTT
J: TRBJ2-1; D: TRBD1; V: TRBV29-1; size: NA; CDR3: CSVRTGYNEQFF; DNA: TGCAGCGTTCGGACAGGCTACAATGAGCAGTTCTTC
J: TRBJ2-7; D: NA; V: TRBV27; size: NA; CDR3: CASSRQISYEQYF; DNA: TGTGCCAGCAGTCGACAGATCTCCTACGAGCAGTACTTC
J: TRBJ2-2; D: TRBD1; V: TRBV5-1; size: NA; CDR3: CASSIQGAGTGELFF; DNA: TGCGCCAGCAGCATACAGGGGGCAGGGACCGGGGAGCTGTTTTTT
J: TRBJ2-7; D: TRBD1; V: TRBV5-1; size: NA; CDR3: CASSSDRVSHEQYF; DNA: TGCGCCAGCAGCTCTGACAGGGTGAGCCACGAGCAGTACTTC
J: TRBJ2-1; D: NA; V: TRBV6-4; size: NA; CDR3: CASSQDYSYNEQFF; DNA: TGTGCCAGCAGTCAGGATTACTCCTACAATGAGCAGTTCTTC
J: TRBJ2-7; D: NA; V: TRBV4-1; size: NA; CDR3: CASSLREAGASSYEQYF; DNA: TGCGCCAGCAGCCTTAGAGAGGCGGGGGCCAGCTCCTACGAGCAGTACTTC
J: TRBJ1-4; D: NA; V: TRBV2; size: NA; CDR3: CASRAEEKLFF; DNA: TGTGCCAGCAGGGCGGAGGAAAAACTGTTTTTT
J: TRBJ2-1; D: TRBD2; V: TRBV19; size: NA; CDR3: CASSIKVGGGSYNEQFF; DNA: TGTGCCAGTAGTATCAAGGTGGGGGGGGGCTCCTACAATGAGCAGTTCTTC
J: TRBJ2-7; D: TRBD1; V: TRBV6-5; size: NA; CDR3: CASKGQGSLWEQYF; DNA: TGTGCCAGCAAGGGACAGGGGAGCTTGTGGGAGCAGTACTTC
J: TRBJ2-2; D: NA; V: TRBV7-9; size: NA; CDR3: CASIPENTGELFF; DNA: TGTGCCAGCATCCCAGAGAACACCGGGGAGCTGTTTTTT
J: TRBJ1-5; D: NA; V: TRBV30; size: few; CDR3: CAWSRGSGNQPQHF; DNA: TGTGCCTGGAGTAGGGGATCAGGCAATCAGCCCCAGCATTTT
J: TRBJ1-6; D: NA; V: TRBV2; size: NA; CDR3: CASSETNRNSPLHF; DNA: TGTGCCAGCAGTGAAACGAACAGAAATTCACCCCTCCACTTT
J: TRBJ2-2; D: NA; V: TRBV6-5; size: once; CDR3: CASSYSPTGELFF; DNA: TGTGCCAGCAGTTACAGCCCCACCGGGGAGCTGTTTTTT
J: TRBJ2-7; D: NA; V: TRBV7-9; size: NA; CDR3: CASSLDRGLISYEQYF; DNA: TGTGCCAGCAGCTTAGATCGCGGGTTGATCTCCTACGAGCAGTACTTC
J: TRBJ2-2; D: TRBD2; V: TRBV2; size: NA; CDR3: CASKRLAGGTGELFF; DNA: TGTGCCAGTAAAAGACTAGCGGGGGGCACCGGGGAGCTGTTTTTT
J: TRBJ1-4; D: TRBD1; V: TRBV5-1; size: few; CDR3: CASTTTTGAEKLFF; DNA: TGCGCCAGCACTACTACGACAGGGGCGGAAAAACTGTTTTTT
J: TRBJ1-2; D: TRBD1; V: TRBV18; size: NA; CDR3: CASSATGDYGYTF; DNA: TGTGCCAGCTCAGCGACAGGGGACTATGGCTACACCTTC
J: TRBJ1-5; D: TRBD1; V: TRBV2; size: NA; CDR3: CASSEGNRGGNQPQHF; DNA: TGTGCCAGCAGTGAAGGAAACAGGGGCGGCAATCAGCCCCAGCATTTT
J: TRBJ1-3; D: NA; V: TRBV7-3; size: NA; CDR3: CASSLTAGAGNTIYF; DNA: TGTGCCAGCAGCTTAACGGCAGGGGCTGGAAACACCATATATTTT
J: TRBJ2-7; D: NA; V: TRBV6-6; size: NA; CDR3: CASSYYQGYEQYF; DNA: TGTGCCAGCAGTTACTACCAGGGGTACGAGCAGTACTTC
J: TRBJ2-6; D: TRBD2; V: TRBV4-3; size: NA; CDR3: CASSQGTSASSGANVLTF; DNA: TGCGCCAGCAGCCAGGGGACTAGCGCTAGCTCTGGGGCCAACGTCCTGACTTTC
J: TRBJ1-1; D: NA; V: TRBV7-6; size: NA; CDR3: CASSSNEGEAEAFF; DNA: TGTGCCAGCAGCAGTAATGAGGGGGAAGCTGAAGCTTTCTTT
J: TRBJ2-2; D: TRBD1; V: TRBV7-8; size: NA; CDR3: CASSARTGLGSGELFF; DNA: TGTGCCAGCAGCGCCCGGACAGGGCTGGGATCCGGGGAGCTGTTTTTT
J: TRBJ2-1; D: TRBD1; V: TRBV7-2; size: NA; CDR3: CASSGTAFRNEQFF; DNA: TGTGCCAGCTCCGGGACAGCCTTCCGTAATGAGCAGTTCTTC
J: TRBJ2-7; D: TRBD1; V: TRBV7-2; size: NA; CDR3: CASSPRQGTYEQYF; DNA: TGTGCCAGCAGCCCCCGACAGGGGACCTACGAGCAGTACTTC